The subject of this entry is one T cell receptor beta chain. Its target is unknown. This CDR3 has 16 amino acids. V lost 2 bases to trimming and J lost 9 bases, with 17 bases between them. This sample is drawn from a study of early T cells in non-severe SARS-CoV-2 infection. Across the study: Unsorted whole-blood RNA was sequenced in bulk, leaving chains unpaired. Overall study findings and caveats: The VDJdb matching leaned toward anti-spike CD8 responses and overlooked private and CD4 specificities.

Individual cDNA molecules were tagged with unique molecular identifiers, the study reported. TCRdb ran MiXCR on the 5' RACE reads and lists one entry per CDR3 protein. This table holds tens of thousands of distinct CDR3 sequences, about 2.7% found once. V usage is TRBV12-3 or TRBV12-4 and J usage is TRBJ1-6; D remains ambiguous. The origin of this receptor is an adult who was a healthcare worker with PCR-confirmed SARS-CoV-2 infection or an uninfected control (not recorded which). The material sequenced was whole blood. CDR3 in amino acids: CASSLRFPGRTSPLHF. The CDR3 DNA follows: TGTGCCAGCAGTTTAAGGTTCCCGGGGAGAACTTCACCCCTCCACTTT.